This TCR beta chain was sequenced during a study of blood T cell repertoires in COVID-19. As for the study in general: Sites across the United States, Italy and Spain contributed samples from acute and convalescent COVID-19. T cells, B-cell-depleted T cells, or PBMCs supplied cDNA or gDNA.

V was clipped by 3 bases and J by 5 bases; unmatched bases: 7. This CDR3 comprises 14 residues. The V gene's germline CDR1 is SEHNR and CDR2 FQNEAQ (reference sequence). Original handling: Reference gene primers were amplified, and this amplification served to estimate nucleated cell counts. Measured with immunoSEQ multiplex PCR; TCRdb has only the in-frame clones, and not every one. For V, J and clone size, that table is used; D and trimming come from the DNA. The sample carries a few hundred thousand clones, around 90% recorded once. The V gene is TRBV7-9, the J gene TRBJ2-7; 7 bases align to TRBD1. The sequenced sample was peripheral blood. This TCR was sampled from a woman in her thirties with acute or convalescent COVID-19. The CDR3 spells CASSFPDRDNEQYF. DNA of the CDR3: TGTGCCAGCAGCTTCCCCGACAGGGACAACGAGCAGTACTTC.